Listed below are T cell receptor beta chains from one sample, sequenced in a study of OX40 agonist ivuxolimab in advanced cancers. The method was immunoSEQ multiplex PCR; TCRdb's version includes in-frame clones alone and lacks a portion of them. The repertoire has tens of thousands of clones, about 85% of them found once; the top ten carry approximately 0.35%. This specimen was CD4+ or CD8+ T cells sorted from blood, taken in a trial of the OX40 agonist ivuxolimab. The receptors were gathered from an adult with an advanced solid tumor such as melanoma, head and neck, liver or kidney cancer. Both conserved end residues are part of each CDR3. The order of the fields is clone size, J gene, D gene, V gene, CDR3 DNA, CDR3 protein. D genes are given only for firm matches. The size entry is marked missing in some rows and otherwise reads once, few, many or a size class.

>few|TRBJ1-6|NA|TRBV5-8
TGTGCCAGCAGTTTGGCCGGGGACACCAATTCACCCCTCCACTTT
CASSLAGDTNSPLHF
>NA|TRBJ1-1|TRBD1|TRBV2
TGTGCCAGCAGTGACCTGACGGGACAGTACACTGAAGCTTTCTTT
CASSDLTGQYTEAFF
>once|TRBJ2-5|NA|TRBV7-2
TGTGCCAGCAGCTTAGAGCAGGGTTCTGGGACCCAGTACTTC
CASSLEQGSGTQYF
>NA|TRBJ2-7|NA|TRBV27
TGTGCCAGCACTCCGGGCACAGCCGCCTACGAGCAGTACTTC
CASTPGTAAYEQYF
>NA|TRBJ2-1|TRBD2|TRBV4-1
TGCGCCAGCAGCCAATTCCCGCTAAGCGGGGGGGACATTCCGCAGTTCTTC
CASSQFPLSGGDIPQFF
>NA|TRBJ2-7|NA|TRBV15
TGTGCCACCAGCAGTCGGACTACCGGGGTCGAGCAGTACTTC
CATSSRTTGVEQYF
>NA|TRBJ1-1|NA|TRBV5-1
TGCGCCAGCAGCTTATTTCGGGGCATGAACACTGAAGCTTTCTTT
CASSLFRGMNTEAFF
>NA|TRBJ2-3|NA|TRBV7-2
TGTGCCAGCAGCTTTAGTGATTGGGATGTCACGGATACGCAGTATTTT
CASSFSDWDVTDTQYF
>NA|TRBJ1-5|NA|TRBV4-3
TGCGCCAGCAGCCAAGATCAGTATCAGCCCCAGCATTTT
CASSQDQYQPQHF
>NA|TRBJ1-2|NA|TRBV5-1
TGCGCCAGCACAAAAGGAACCCGGCAAGGGAACCCTAACTATGGCTACACCTTC
CASTKGTRQGNPNYGYTF
>NA|TRBJ1-1|NA|TRBV6-1
TGTGCCAGCAGCCAAAAAAGGGGAACTGAAGCTTTCTTT
CASSQKRGTEAFF
>NA|TRBJ1-1|NA|TRBV7-9
TGTGCCAGCAGGCCCAATACAGGGAACACTGAAGCTTTCTTT
CASRPNTGNTEAFF
>few|TRBJ2-1|TRBD2|TRBV5-1
TGCGCCAGCAGCTTTGCTAGCGGGGGTCACAATGAGCAGTTCTTC
CASSFASGGHNEQFF
>NA|TRBJ1-4|TRBD1|TRBV5-5
TGTGCCAGCAGGACCGGGACAGGGGCAACTAATGAAAAACTGTTTTTT
CASRTGTGATNEKLFF
>NA|TRBJ2-7|TRBD2|TRBV7-6
TGTGCCAGCAGCTTAGGGGGGGGTTTTGCCTACGAGCAGTACTTC
CASSLGGGFAYEQYF
>NA|TRBJ2-1|NA|TRBV18
TGTGCCAGCTCACCTCAGGGAATCAATGAGCAGTTCTTC
CASSPQGINEQFF
>NA|TRBJ1-5|NA|TRBV6-6
TGTGCCAGCAGTTCCAGCCCTTTTCAGCCCCAGCATTTT
CASSSSPFQPQHF
>NA|TRBJ2-3|NA|TRBV30
TGTGCCCCGAGGTTAGCAAAGGGAGATACGCAGTATTTT
CAPRLAKGDTQYF
>NA|TRBJ1-2|NA|TRBV7-9
TGTGCCAGCAGCTTAGATCTTCAGGGGCCTTATGGCTACACCTTC
CASSLDLQGPYGYTF
>NA|TRBJ1-3|TRBD1|TRBV13
TGTGCCAGCAGCTCCAGGGGGCTAATGAGTGGAAACACCATATATTTT
CASSSRGLMSGNTIYF
>once|TRBJ1-3|NA|TRBV27
TGTGCCAGCCGGGGTTCGGGAAACACCATATATTTT
CASRGSGNTIYF
>NA|TRBJ2-7|TRBD1|TRBV29-1
TGCAGCGTTGTAGCCGAGGACAGGGTCGACGAGCAGTACTTC
CSVVAEDRVDEQYF
>NA|TRBJ1-2|NA|TRBV5-1
TGCGCCAGCAGCCCGCAGGGGAAGTATGGCTACACCTTC
CASSPQGKYGYTF
>few|TRBJ2-1|TRBD1|TRBV5-1
TGCGCCAGCAGCTTCAGGGACAGGGGGTGGGATGAGCAGTTCTTC
CASSFRDRGWDEQFF
>few|TRBJ2-7|NA|TRBV6-1
TGTGCCAGCAGTGGAGAGGGTCCCTCCTACGAGCAGTACTTC
CASSGEGPSYEQYF
>NA|TRBJ2-2|TRBD1|TRBV7-2
TGTGCCAGCAGCTTGGGGGACAGCCTCACCGGGGAGCTGTTTTTT
CASSLGDSLTGELFF
>NA|TRBJ2-3|NA|TRBV29-1
TGCAGCGTTGAAGATCTGGGGCAGGGTACAGATACGCAGTATTTT
CSVEDLGQGTDTQYF
>NA|TRBJ2-3|NA|TRBV14
TGTGCCAGCAGCTTACGGGGGGCAGGGACAGATACGCAGTATTTT
CASSLRGAGTDTQYF
>NA|TRBJ1-5|NA|TRBV10-1
TGCGCCAGCAGTGCTCCCGGTCAGCCCCAGCATTTT
CASSAPGQPQHF
>NA|TRBJ2-5|NA|TRBV29-1
TGCAGCGTTGACCACCCCCCAGGGCAAGAGACCCAGTACTTC
CSVDHPPGQETQYF
>NA|TRBJ1-2|NA|TRBV6-1
TGTGCCAGCAGGGAAGAGGAACAGCCGTTCTATGGCTACACCTTC
CASREEEQPFYGYTF
>NA|TRBJ2-7|TRBD1|TRBV6-5
TGTGCCAGCAGTTGGGACAGGGCGGGAGAGCAGTACTTC
CASSWDRAGEQYF
>NA|TRBJ1-2|TRBD1|TRBV19
TGTGCCAGTAATGAAGGGGGCGGTGGCTACACCTTC
CASNEGGGGYTF
>NA|TRBJ2-7|NA|TRBV7-9
TGTGCCAGCACGCGGACCTACGAGCAGTACTTC
CASTRTYEQYF
>NA|TRBJ2-7|NA|TRBV6-5
TGTGCCAGCAGCCTCCCAGGGGGGTGGGAGCAGTACTTC
CASSLPGGWEQYF
>few|TRBJ1-6|NA|TRBV2
TGTGCCAGCAGTACCGAGGCGGGGGGCTTGGGTTCACCCCTCCACTTT
CASSTEAGGLGSPLHF
>once|TRBJ1-4|NA|TRBV27
TGTGCCAGCAGTTCCCGGGGGGGCGGAGATGAAAAACTGTTTTTT
CASSSRGGGDEKLFF
>NA|TRBJ2-2|NA|TRBV5-5
TGTGCCAGCAGCTCAGACAAAATTCGGTGGGCCGAGGAGCTGTTTTTT
CASSSDKIRWAEELFF
>NA|TRBJ1-4|NA|TRBV9
TGTGCCAGCAGCGTGGGTGGCCCGGGGGAAAAACTGTTTTTT
CASSVGGPGEKLFF
>once|TRBJ1-1|TRBD1|TRBV6-1
TGTGCCAGCAGGGACAGGGCGTTCACTGAAGCTTTCTTT
CASRDRAFTEAFF
>NA|TRBJ1-3|TRBD1|TRBV5-3
TGTGCCAGAAGCTTGGACAGGGGAATATATTTT
CARSLDRGIYF
>NA|TRBJ1-6|NA|TRBV5-1
TGCGCCAGCAGCTTGGCCCCAGGGAATTCACCCCTCCACTTT
CASSLAPGNSPLHF
>once|TRBJ1-5|TRBD1|TRBV19
TGTGCCGCCAGGGACAGGGAAGGTCAGCCCCAGCATTTT
CAARDREGQPQHF
>NA|TRBJ2-3|TRBD2|TRBV6-6
TGTGCCAGCAGTGCAGCGGGGGGGGGACGGGGTACGCAGTATTTT
CASSAAGGGRGTQYF
>NA|TRBJ1-2|NA|TRBV4-3
TGCGCCAGCAGCCAAGATCAGGACAGCTATGGCTACACCTTC
CASSQDQDSYGYTF
>NA|TRBJ2-2|TRBD2|TRBV11-3
TGTGCCAGCAGCTCCGGAGGCGGGGGACGCACCGGGGAGCTGTTTTTT
CASSSGGGGRTGELFF
>few|TRBJ1-1|NA|TRBV11-1
TGTGCCAGCAGTCGTCGAGCGCCGGGGGTGAACACTGAAGCTTTCTTT
CASSRRAPGVNTEAFF
>NA|TRBJ2-5|NA|TRBV4-2
TGTGCCAGCAGCGAGGAGGCTGGGACCCAGTACTTC
CASSEEAGTQYF
>NA|TRBJ1-3|NA|TRBV12-5
TGTGCTAGTGGTTTGACTAACATTAGGGACACCATATATTTT
CASGLTNIRDTIYF
>NA|TRBJ2-3|NA|TRBV13
TGTGCCAGCAGGGACTCCACCGGGGCCACGTATACGCAGTATTTT
CASRDSTGATYTQYF
>NA|TRBJ1-1|NA|TRBV6-5
TGTGCCAGCAGTCCAGGGGTGAACACTGAAGCTTTCTTT
CASSPGVNTEAFF
>NA|TRBJ2-4|NA|TRBV28
TGTGCCAGCAGATCTACAGGGATACACATTCAGTACTTC
CASRSTGIHIQYF